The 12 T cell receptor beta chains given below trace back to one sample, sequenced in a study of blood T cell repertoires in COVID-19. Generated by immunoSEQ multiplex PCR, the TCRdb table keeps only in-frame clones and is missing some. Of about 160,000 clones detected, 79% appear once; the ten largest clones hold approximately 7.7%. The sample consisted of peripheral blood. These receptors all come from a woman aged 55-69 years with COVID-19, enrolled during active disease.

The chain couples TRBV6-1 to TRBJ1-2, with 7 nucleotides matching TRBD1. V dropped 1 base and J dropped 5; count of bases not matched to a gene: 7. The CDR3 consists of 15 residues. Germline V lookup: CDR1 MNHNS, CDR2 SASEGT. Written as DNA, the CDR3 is TGTGCCAGCAGTGAAGGGGGGTCAGGGGGTTATGGCTACACCTTC. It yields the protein CASSEGGSGGYGYTF.

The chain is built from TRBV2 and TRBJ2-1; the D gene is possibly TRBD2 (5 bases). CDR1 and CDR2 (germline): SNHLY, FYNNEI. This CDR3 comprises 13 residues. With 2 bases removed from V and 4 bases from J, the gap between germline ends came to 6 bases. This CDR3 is CASSESGYNEQFF. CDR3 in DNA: TGTGCCAGCAGTGAATCGGGGTACAATGAGCAGTTCTTC.

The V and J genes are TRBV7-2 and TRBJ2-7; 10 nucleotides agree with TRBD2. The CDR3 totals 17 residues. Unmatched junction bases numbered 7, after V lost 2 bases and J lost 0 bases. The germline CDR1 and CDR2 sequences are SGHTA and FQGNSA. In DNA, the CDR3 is TGTGCCAGCAGCTTAAGGGGGCTAGCGGGGGACTCCTACGAGCAGTACGTC. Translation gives CASSLRGLAGDSYEQYV.

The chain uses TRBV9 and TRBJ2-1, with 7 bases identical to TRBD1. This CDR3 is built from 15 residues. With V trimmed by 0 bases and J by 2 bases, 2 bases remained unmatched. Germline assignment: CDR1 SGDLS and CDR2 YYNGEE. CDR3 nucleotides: TGTGCCAGCAGCGTAGGAGGGGGCGCCTACAATGAGCAGTTCTTC. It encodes CASSVGGGAYNEQFF. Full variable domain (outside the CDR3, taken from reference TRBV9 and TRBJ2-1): DSGVTQTPKHLITATGQRVTLRCSPRSGDLSVYWYQQSLDQGLQFLIQYYNGEERAKGNILERFSAQQFPDLHSELNLSSLELGDSALYFCASSVGGGAYNEQFFGPGTRLTVL.

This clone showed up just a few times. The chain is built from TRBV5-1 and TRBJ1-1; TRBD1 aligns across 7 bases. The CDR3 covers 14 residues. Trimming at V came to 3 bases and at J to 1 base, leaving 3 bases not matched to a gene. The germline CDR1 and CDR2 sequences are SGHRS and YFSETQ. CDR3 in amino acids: CASSSGQENTEAFF. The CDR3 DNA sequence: TGCGCCAGCAGCTCCGGACAGGAGAACACTGAAGCTTTCTTT.

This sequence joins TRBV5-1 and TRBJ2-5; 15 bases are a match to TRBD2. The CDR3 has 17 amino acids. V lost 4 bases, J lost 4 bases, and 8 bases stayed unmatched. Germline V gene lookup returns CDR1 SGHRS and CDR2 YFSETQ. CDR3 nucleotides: TGCGCCAGCAGCCGGACTAGCGGGGGGGCGGGTAGAGAGACCCAGTACTTC. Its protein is CASSRTSGGAGRETQYF.

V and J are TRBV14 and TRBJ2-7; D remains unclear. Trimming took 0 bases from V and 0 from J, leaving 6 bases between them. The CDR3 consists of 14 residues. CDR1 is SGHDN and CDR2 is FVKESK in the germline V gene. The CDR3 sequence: CASSQDRFSYEQYV. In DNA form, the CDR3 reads TGTGCCAGCAGCCAAGATCGGTTCTCCTACGAGCAGTACGTC.

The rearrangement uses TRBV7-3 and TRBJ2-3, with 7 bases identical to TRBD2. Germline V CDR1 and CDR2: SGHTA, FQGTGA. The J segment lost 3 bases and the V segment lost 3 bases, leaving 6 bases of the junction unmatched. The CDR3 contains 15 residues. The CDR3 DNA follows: TGTGCCAGCAGCTTGGCGGGAGCCCGAACAGATACGCAGTATTTT. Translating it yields CASSLAGARTDTQYF.

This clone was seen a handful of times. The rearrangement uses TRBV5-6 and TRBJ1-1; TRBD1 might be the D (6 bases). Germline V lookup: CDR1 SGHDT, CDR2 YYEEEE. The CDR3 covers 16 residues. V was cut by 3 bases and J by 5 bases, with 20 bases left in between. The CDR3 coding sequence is TGTGCCAGCAGCTCCATCCCGGACAGCCTAAGGACTGAAGCTTTCTTT. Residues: CASSSIPDSLRTEAFF.

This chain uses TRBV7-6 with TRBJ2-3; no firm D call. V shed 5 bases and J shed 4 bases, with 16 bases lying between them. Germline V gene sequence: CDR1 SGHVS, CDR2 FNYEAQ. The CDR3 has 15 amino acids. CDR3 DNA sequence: TGTGCCAGCAGCCGCCGCACCGGTCTGGCAGATACGCAGTATTTT. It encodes CASSRRTGLADTQYF.

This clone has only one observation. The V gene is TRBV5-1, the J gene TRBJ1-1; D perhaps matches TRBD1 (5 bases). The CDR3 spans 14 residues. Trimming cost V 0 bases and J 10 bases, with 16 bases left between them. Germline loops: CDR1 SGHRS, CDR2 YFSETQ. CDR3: CASSLGGGELGAFF. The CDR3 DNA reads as TGCGCCAGCAGCTTGGGAGGAGGGGAGTTAGGAGCTTTCTTT.

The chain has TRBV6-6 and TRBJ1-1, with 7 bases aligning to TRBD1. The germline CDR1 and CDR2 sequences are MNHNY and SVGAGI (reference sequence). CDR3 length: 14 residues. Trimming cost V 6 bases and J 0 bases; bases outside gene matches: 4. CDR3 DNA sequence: TGTGCCAGCAGCTCCGGGACAGTGAACACTGAAGCTTTCTTT. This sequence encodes CASSSGTVNTEAFF.